This T cell receptor (beta chain) was identified during a study of blood T cell repertoires in COVID-19. Study-level background: COVID-19 samples collected from the United States, Italy and Spain covered acute and convalescent phases. In each case, the material was cDNA or gDNA derived from T cells, B-cell-depleted T cells, or PBMCs.

Original methodology: Amplification with reference gene primers provided the estimates of nucleated cell counts. Repertoires were generated with immunoSEQ multiplex PCR, while TCRdb's copy carries only in-frame clones and drops some. D and trimming come from the DNA, and the V and J calls and clone size come from that table. The sample lists about 490,000 clones, 70% to 90% occurring once. V gave up 4 bases and J gave up 4 bases, with 8 bases separating them. Per the germline V gene, CDR1 is SEHNR and CDR2 is FQNEAQ (reference sequence). The CDR3 is made up of 13 amino acids. This TCR was sampled from a human donor in a cohort sampled during active COVID-19. The sequencing sample was made of peripheral blood. The chain has TRBV7-9 and TRBJ1-3; D is undetermined. CDR3 bases: TGTGCCAGCAGCTCCCTACAGGGAAACACCATATATTTT. Translation: CASSSLQGNTIYF. Based on the CDR3 plus reference TRBV7-9 and TRBJ1-3, the full variable domain is DTGVSQNPRHKITKRGQNVTFRCDPISEHNRLYWYRQTLGQGPEFLTYFQNEAQLEKSRLLSDRFSAERPKGSFSTLEIQRTEQGDSAMYLCASSSLQGNTIYFGEGSWLTVV.